The 15 T cell receptor beta chains presented below share a single source sample, sequenced in a study of human T cells and chemical hapten exposure. TCRdb fed the RACE reads into MiXCR, producing one record per CDR3 protein. The table shows approximately 110,000 distinct CDR3 sequences, with approximately 10% occurring only once. Time point denoted: patch test 1, 2 weeks after DPC sensitization. The treatment here: therapeutic diphenylcyclopropenone sensitization with weekly scalp DPC. Here the sequenced sample was whole blood, taken in connection with sensitization to the hapten diphenylcyclopropenone (DPC). All receptors derive from a woman aged 40 to 50 with alopecia areata. Some clones in this sample may be carry-over from other donors' samples.

This chain uses TRBV3-1 with TRBJ2-5; D tentatively fits TRBD1 or TRBD2 (5 bases each). The CDR3 runs 14 residues. With 0 bases removed from V and 4 bases from J, the gap between germline ends came to 9 bases. Per the germline V gene, CDR1 is LGHDT and CDR2 is YNNKEL (reference sequence). The CDR3 here is CASSQDWDGETQYF. The CDR3, as DNA: TGTGCCAGCAGCCAAGATTGGGACGGAGAGACCCAGTACTTC.

This clonotype has a handful of counts. The gene calls are TRBV21-1 and TRBJ2-1; TRBD1 is taken as the D call from the table, unchecked against the DNA. TRBV21-1 is given as a pseudogene. This CDR3 is built from 17 residues. The CDR3 coding sequence is TGTGCCAGCAGACACAACAGGGAACAACCTACGGAAAATGAGCAGTTCTTC. Protein: CASRHNREQPTENEQFF.

This clonotype came up many times. The gene calls are TRBV29-1 and TRBJ2-7, with a weak D call TRBD2 (5 bases). CDR3 size: 13 residues. V was pared by 4 bases and J by 1 base, with 11 bases between. Germline-derived CDR1 and CDR2 are SQVTM and ANQGSEA. The CDR3 spells CSVVDFLSYEQYF. The DNA for the CDR3 is TGCAGCGTTGTGGACTTTTTATCCTACGAGCAGTACTTC.

This clonotype was picked up a small number of times. The chain employs TRBV6-2 or TRBV6-3 and TRBJ1-1, with 7 bases lining up with TRBD1. Per the germline V gene, CDR1 is MNHEY and CDR2 is SVGEGT. The CDR3 length is 14 residues. V was pared by 4 bases and J by 5 bases, with 7 bases of the junction left unmatched. DNA for the CDR3: TGTGCCAGCAGTTCCCGACAGGGCTGGACTGAAGCTTTCTTT. It translates to CASSSRQGWTEAFF.

This clonotype has just a few counts. This chain links TRBV5-4 with TRBJ2-3, with 10 bases matching TRBD2. J lost 1 base, V lost 0 bases, and 8 bases had no gene match. Germline V gene lookup returns CDR1 SGHNT and CDR2 YYREEE (reference sequence). This CDR3 is 18 amino acids long. As DNA, the CDR3 is TGTGCCAGCAGCTTGGCCTGGTCTAGCGGGAGTCGCACAGATACGCAGTATTTT. Residues: CASSLAWSSGSRTDTQYF.

The chain couples TRBV7-2 to TRBJ2-2, with TRBD2 matching 10 bases. This CDR3 is 17 amino acids long. CDR1 SGHTA and CDR2 FQGNSA come from the germline V gene. V shed 1 base, J shed 6 bases, and the junction held 8 bases outside the gene matches. The CDR3, as DNA: TGTGCCAGCAGCTTAGTCACTAGCGGGGTTCGGGCCGGGGAGCTGTTTTTT. Amino acid sequence: CASSLVTSGVRAGELFF.

The chain has TRBV7-6 and TRBJ2-5; weak D call: TRBD1 (6 bases). Germline V gives CDR1 SGHVS, CDR2 FNYEAQ. V was pared by 8 bases and J by 5 bases, with 15 bases between. The CDR3 runs to 13 residues. The CDR3 bases are TGTGCCAGCGAGAAGGGGGTTGGGGAGACCCAGTACTTC. Its protein is CASEKGVGETQYF.

In this sample, this clonotype turned up many times. The chain uses TRBV12-3 or TRBV12-4 and TRBJ1-2; 8 bases are shared with TRBD1. Trimming removed 7 bases from V and 4 bases from J; junction bases left unmatched: 8. The CDR3 is 14 amino acids. The CDR3 is CASNPGQVIYGYTF. The CDR3 nucleotides are TGTGCCAGCAATCCGGGACAGGTTATCTATGGCTACACCTTC.

In its sample, this clonotype was seen many times. The genes are TRBV19 and TRBJ1-4, with 9 bases aligning to TRBD1. After removal of 6 bases from V and 8 bases from J, the junction contained 10 bases not matched to a gene. Germline V CDR1 and CDR2: LNHDA, SQIVND (reference sequence). The CDR3 totals 15 residues. This chain's CDR3 is CASSIAQGAWEKLFF. In nucleotides, the CDR3 is TGTGCCAGTAGCATCGCACAGGGGGCTTGGGAAAAACTGTTTTTT.

A few counts support this clonotype. V and J are TRBV3-1 and TRBJ2-1; TRBD2 is a possible D gene (6 bases). The V end lost 3 bases, the J end lost 4 bases, and 22 bases lay between the germline ends. The CDR3 totals 18 residues. The germline V gene encodes CDR1 LGHDT and CDR2 YNNKEL (reference sequence). The CDR3 bases are TGTGCCAGCAGCCAGAGGGAGGCCATGGCGGGGCCGTACAATGAGCAGTTCTTC. Its translation: CASSQREAMAGPYNEQFF.

This clonotype has a handful of counts. The V gene is TRBV5-5, the J gene TRBJ1-5; D gene uncertain. This CDR3 has 15 residues. The V and J ends lost 0 bases and 2 bases respectively, with 9 bases between them. Germline V gene lookup returns CDR1 SGHKS and CDR2 YYEKEE (reference sequence). In DNA form, the CDR3 reads TGTGCCAGCAGCTTGGGGCAGTTGGGCAATCAGCCCCAGCATTTT. Its translation: CASSLGQLGNQPQHF.

J is TRBJ1-1 and V is TRBV29-1, with D perhaps matching TRBD1 (5 bases). CDR3 length equals 14 residues. CDR1 and CDR2 from the germline V gene are SQVTM and ANQGSEA. V was trimmed by 7 bases and J by 5 bases, leaving 20 bases between them. The CDR3 reads CSATASGRGTEAFF. The CDR3 DNA is TGCAGCGCCACGGCGTCAGGCCGGGGGACTGAAGCTTTCTTT.

This clonotype was detected a few times. The V and J genes are TRBV29-1 and TRBJ2-3, with unresolved D. The CDR3 length is 13 residues. Germline CDR1 is SQVTM and CDR2 is ANQGSEA. Trimming shortened V by 0 bases and J by 4 bases, and 8 bases separated the two germline ends. This chain's CDR3 is CSVEEGRSDTQYF. As DNA, the CDR3 is TGCAGCGTTGAAGAGGGAAGGTCAGATACGCAGTATTTT.

The rearrangement links TRBV20-1 to TRBJ2-3; D uncertain. Trimming pared 2 bases from V and 4 bases from J, leaving 13 bases between. CDR1 is DFQATT, CDR2 SNEGSKA, per germline (reference sequence). The CDR3 runs to 14 residues. The CDR3 region has the DNA TGCAGTGCTAGATCCTCCCTGGGGTCAGATACGCAGTATTTT. It yields the protein CSARSSLGSDTQYF.

V is TRBV27 and J is TRBJ1-2; tentatively, D is TRBD1 (5 bases). Germline values: CDR1 MNHEY, CDR2 SMNVEV (reference sequence). Trimming took off 5 bases at V and 7 bases at J, with 17 bases between the two ends. This CDR3 contains 14 residues. CDR3 sequence: CASSPRTPMGGYTF. The DNA of the CDR3 is TGTGCCAGCAGTCCCCGGACACCGATGGGTGGCTACACCTTC.